This T cell receptor beta chain was recovered during a study of blood T cell repertoires in COVID-19. Across the study: Sites in the United States, Italy and Spain provided acute and convalescent COVID-19 samples. Sources were T cells, B-cell-depleted T cells, or PBMCs; the material itself was cDNA or gDNA.

Germline lookup yields CDR1 MDHEN and CDR2 SYDVKM. Trimming removed 1 base from V and 2 bases from J; junction bases left unmatched: 4. The CDR3 is 16 residues long. Per the original methods: Reference gene primer amplification gave nucleated cell count estimates. The assay was immunoSEQ multiplex PCR, and TCRdb's table has in-frame clones only and misses some. Clone size and V and J calls were adopted from that table, with D and trimming inferred from the DNA. In the table there are approximately 70,000 clones, about 91% of which are singletons. The source is a woman in her sixties or seventies with acute or convalescent COVID-19. Source material: peripheral blood. This sequence joins TRBV28 and TRBJ2-1; 8 nucleotides match TRBD2. The CDR3 here is CASSLSPGLAYNEQFF. CDR3 DNA: TGTGCCAGCAGTTTATCCCCGGGACTAGCCTACAATGAGCAGTTCTTC.